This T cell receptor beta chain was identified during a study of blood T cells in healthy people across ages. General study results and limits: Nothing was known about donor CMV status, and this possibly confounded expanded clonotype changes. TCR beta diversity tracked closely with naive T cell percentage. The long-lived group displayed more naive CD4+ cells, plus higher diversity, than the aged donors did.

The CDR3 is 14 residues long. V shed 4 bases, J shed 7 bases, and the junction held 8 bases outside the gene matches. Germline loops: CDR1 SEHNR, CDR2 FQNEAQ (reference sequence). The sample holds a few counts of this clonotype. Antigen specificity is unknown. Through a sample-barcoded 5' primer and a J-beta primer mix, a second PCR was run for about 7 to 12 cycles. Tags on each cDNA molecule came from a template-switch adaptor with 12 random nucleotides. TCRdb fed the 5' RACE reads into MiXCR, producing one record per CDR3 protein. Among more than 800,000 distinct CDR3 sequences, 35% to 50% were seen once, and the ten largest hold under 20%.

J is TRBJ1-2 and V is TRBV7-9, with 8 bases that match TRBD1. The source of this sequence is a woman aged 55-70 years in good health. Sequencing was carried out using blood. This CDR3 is CASSSPSGGGGYTF. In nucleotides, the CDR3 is TGTGCCAGCAGCTCCCCGTCAGGGGGCGGTGGCTACACCTTC.